This TCR beta chain comes out of a study of Ad26.COV2.S vaccination and SARS-CoV-2 variants. Noted treatment: some 19 received Ad26.COV2.S at low or high dose, single or two shots; about five received placebo; per-sample allocation not given. All samples were drawn on day 63, counting from the first vaccine or placebo injection. Assay: immunoSEQ multiplex PCR; the TCRdb copy retains only in-frame clones and omits some. The repertoire consists of hundreds of thousands of clones, with roughly 84% occurring once and the leading ten covering around 3.6%. Germline CDR1 SQVTM, CDR2 ANQGSEA. This CDR3 contains 11 residues. The junction had 4 bases not matched to a gene; V was cut back by 6 bases and J by 8 bases.

The sample in question was peripheral blood, obtained in a trial of Ad26.COV2.S vaccine versus placebo. The V call is TRBV29-1, the J call TRBJ1-1; 9 bases match TRBD1. The receptor was isolated from a person between 18 and 65 years old who received the Ad26.COV2.S COVID-19 vaccine or a placebo. The CDR3 here is CSVDRGLEAFF. The DNA of the CDR3 is TGCAGCGTGGACAGGGGATTGGAAGCTTTCTTT.